The clone carrying this TCR beta chain was counted many times. These data belong to a study of CD8 T cells in ankylosing spondylitis. From germline, CDR1 is SGDLS and CDR2 YYNGEE. Trimming took 4 bases from V and 2 from J, leaving 12 bases between them. CDR3 length: 14 amino acids. In TCRdb, the 5' RACE reads were re-called with MiXCR into one record per CDR3 protein. The top ten clones hold approximately 1.7% of a sample with 25,000 to 35,000 distinct CDR3 sequences, 5.3% of them seen once. This receptor was taken from a female donor with ankylosing spondylitis or in good health (not recorded which). Sequencing was done on a sample of blood, either unsorted or a sorted T cell fraction (not recorded which). J is TRBJ2-5 and V is TRBV9; the D gene is possibly TRBD1 (5 bases). CDR3 DNA: TGTGCCAGCAGCTTCGGACAAGCGCAAGAGACCCAGTACTTC. Amino acids: CASSFGQAQETQYF.